The sequence of this T cell receptor (beta chain) was determined in a study of regulatory T cells in long-lasting Graves disease. This clonotype was counted a few times. The time point: newly diagnosed GD, antithyroid drugs for less than 3 months. From PBMCs, RNA was extracted and then used to make the TCR library. Researchers made TCR beta libraries by using iRepertoire HTBI primers and running Arm-PCR on CDR3 regions. MiXCR was run by TCRdb on the multiplex PCR reads, yielding one entry per CDR3 protein. Of over 500,000 distinct CDR3 sequences detected, roughly 15% appear once; the ten largest clones hold about 20%. V lost 3 bases and J 2 bases, leaving 6 bases between the germline ends. This CDR3 region has 13 residues. CDR1 MGHDK and CDR2 SYGVNS come from the germline V gene. This sample also belongs to another study, concerning T cells in Graves' hyperthyroidism and ophthalmopathy. In that study: The HTBI primer set was used in a first-round RT-PCR of the TCR CDR3.

The V call is TRBV25-1, the J call TRBJ2-3, with D possibly matching TRBD1 (5 bases). This clonotype originated in a woman aged 25-40 years with Graves disease. This specimen was peripheral blood mononuclear cells (PBMCs), taken at new diagnosis, from a patient treated with antithyroid drugs. CDR3 in amino acids: CASSETATDTQYF. In DNA form, the CDR3 reads TGTGCCAGCAGTGAGACAGCCACAGATACGCAGTATTTT. Variable domain in full (rest from reference TRBV25-1 and TRBJ2-3): EADIYQTPRYLVIGTGKKITLECSQTMGHDKMYWYQQDPGMELHLIHYSYGVNSTEKGDLSSESTVSRIRTEHFPLTLESARPSHTSQYLCASSETATDTQYFGPGTRLTVL.